One and the same sample provided the 22 T cell receptor beta chains below, sequenced in a study of metastatic and nonmetastatic thyroid tumors. No treatment had been given to any patient before thyroid surgery. TCRdb reanalyzed the PCR reads via MiXCR. The sample holds roughly 12,000 clones, around a third seen once. The sequenced sample consisted of tumor tissue. Receptors originate from a male donor with papillary thyroid cancer or a benign thyroid nodule (not recorded which). Some clones in this sample may be carry-over from other donors' samples.

Note on this clone: Germline is not matched at one junction end, which may reflect a read error. This chain uses TRBV18 with TRBJ1-2; D is perhaps TRBD1 (5 bases). This CDR3 spans 11 amino acids. Germline V CDR1 and CDR2: KGHSH, LQKENI. The CDR3 reads CASSPDSGSTF. For the CDR3, the DNA is TGTGCCAGCTCACCAGACAGTGGCTCCACCTTC.

In its sample, this clone was seen a few times. The chain joins TRBV12-3 or TRBV12-4 to TRBJ2-7, with no clear D. CDR3 size: 11 residues. V was cut by 3 bases and J by 4 bases, with 4 bases left in between. The CDR3 is CASSFQYEQYF. The CDR3 DNA follows: TGTGCCAGCAGTTTCCAATACGAGCAGTACTTC.

The chain employs TRBV6-4 and TRBJ2-3; 11 nucleotides align to TRBD2. CDR1 and CDR2 from the germline V gene are MRHNA and SNTAGT. J was trimmed by 4 bases and V by 6 bases; bases with no gene match: 6. The CDR3 runs 15 residues. CDR3 DNA: TGTGCCAGCAGAGTACTAGCGGGAGATGCAGATACGCAGTATTTT. It translates to CASRVLAGDADTQYF.

Relative to its sample, this clone is medium-sized. This chain joins TRBV12-3 or TRBV12-4 and TRBJ1-5; the D gene is possibly TRBD1 (5 bases). CDR3 length: 13 residues. V shed 1 base and J shed 6 bases, with 7 bases lying between them. CDR3 loop: CASSLGGSQPQHF. In nucleotides, the CDR3 is TGTGCCAGCAGTTTAGGGGGGTCTCAGCCCCAGCATTTT.

This clone was seen many times. This chain joins TRBV2 and TRBJ1-1; D gene unclear. This CDR3 spans 15 amino acids. Germline values: CDR1 SNHLY, CDR2 FYNNEI. Trimming pared 5 bases from V and 1 base from J, leaving 14 bases between. The CDR3 coding sequence is TGTGCCAGCAGTTTATCCCTTACAGAGAACACTGAAGCTTTCTTT. Translation gives CASSLSLTENTEAFF.

V and J are TRBV24-1 and TRBJ2-2; D not certain. The V end was cut by 2 bases, the J end by 4 bases, with 4 bases between. Germline CDR1 reads KGHDR; CDR2 reads SFDVKD. This CDR3 has 13 residues. In nucleotides, the CDR3 is TGTGCCACCAGTGATTCGGCCACCGGGGAGCTGTTTTTT. This gives the protein CATSDSATGELFF.

CDR3 region: CASSPRPDRYNSPLHF. The CDR3 nucleotides read TGTGCCAGCAGTCCACGACCGGACAGATATAATTCACCCCTCCACTTT. This rearrangement joins TRBV6-1 to TRBJ1-6; weak D call: TRBD1 (6 bases). Germline CDR1 is MNHNS and CDR2 is SASEGT. V was cut by 5 bases and J by 4 bases, with 15 bases left in between. The length of the CDR3 is 16 residues.

The CDR3 protein is CASSSTPDTQYF. In DNA, the CDR3 is TGTGCCAGCAGCTCGACCCCCGATACGCAGTATTTT. This chain links TRBV5-6 with TRBJ2-3; D call uncertain. Per the germline V gene, CDR1 is SGHDT and CDR2 is YYEEEE. The CDR3 totals 12 residues. V dropped 3 bases and J dropped 6 bases, with 8 bases sitting between them.

The chain uses TRBV6-4 and TRBJ2-6, with 8 bases lining up with TRBD1. The CDR3 has 15 residues. Germline assignment: CDR1 MRHNA and CDR2 SNTAGT. Trimming removed 4 bases from V and 2 bases from J; junction bases left unmatched: 1. The CDR3 is CASSVDRAGANVLTF. The DNA for the CDR3 is TGTGCCAGCAGTGTGGACAGGGCTGGGGCCAACGTCCTGACTTTC.

Note on this clone: A read error may explain this, as a much larger clone is one base away. The sample has other DNA sequences that encode this CDR3 too. The gene calls are TRBV6-2 or TRBV6-3 and TRBJ2-4, with 14 positions matching TRBD2. CDR3 length: 14 amino acids. V lost 8 bases to trimming and J lost 7 bases; unmatched junction nucleotides: 4. From germline, CDR1 is MNHEY and CDR2 SVGEGT. The CDR3 spells CASQGLAGANIQYF. DNA for the CDR3: TGTGCCAGCCAGGGACTAGCGGGGGCGAACATTCAGTACTTC.

This chain joins TRBV5-1 and TRBJ2-2, with a tentative D call TRBD2 (6 bases). Germline lookup yields CDR1 SGHRS and CDR2 YFSETQ. This CDR3 has 17 amino acids. V was shortened by 0 bases and J by 3 bases, with 15 bases between the two germline ends. This chain's CDR3 is CASSLAQWLADTGELFF. DNA for the CDR3: TGCGCCAGCAGCTTGGCACAGTGGTTAGCGGACACCGGGGAGCTGTTTTTT.

By share of the sample, this clone is medium-sized. The chain employs TRBV5-6 and TRBJ1-6; D unresolved. V lost 1 base, J lost 4 bases, and 6 bases lay in between. The CDR3 length is 14 residues. Germline lookup yields CDR1 SGHDT and CDR2 YYEEEE. The CDR3 DNA reads as TGTGCCAGCAGCTTGATCCCTTATAATTCACCCCTCCACTTT. It specifies CASSLIPYNSPLHF.

CDR3 loop: CASSVVCTNGYTF. CDR3 in DNA: TGTGCCAGCAGCGTAGTTTGTACCAATGGCTACACCTTC. The rearrangement joins TRBV27 to TRBJ1-2; D is unclear. The germline V and J ends were trimmed by 6 bases and 6 bases, with 14 bases remaining between them. CDR1 is MNHEY and CDR2 is SMNVEV in the germline V gene (reference sequence). CDR3 length equals 13 residues.

The chain couples TRBV20-1 to TRBJ2-7, with 9 bases identical to TRBD2. The CDR3 is 15 amino acids. Germline V CDR1 and CDR2: DFQATT, SNEGSKA (reference sequence). Trimming cost V 5 bases and J 5 bases; bases outside gene matches: 13. The CDR3 DNA reads TGCAGTGCTGCCGGCGGGGCTAGCGGGGTCCACGAGCAGTACTTC. Encoded protein: CSAAGGASGVHEQYF.

This chain links TRBV20-1 with TRBJ1-2; tentatively, D is TRBD1 (5 bases). This CDR3 has 12 residues. V was pared by 6 bases and J by 3 bases, with 11 bases between. Germline loops: CDR1 DFQATT, CDR2 SNEGSKA (reference sequence). CDR3 protein: CSAEIQDYGYTF. Written as DNA, the CDR3 is TGCAGTGCAGAAATACAGGACTATGGCTACACCTTC.

Many counts were recorded for this clone. This chain joins TRBV24-1 and TRBJ2-2; TRBD1 matches 8 bases. Germline trimming cut 5 bases from V and 1 base from J; bases unmatched to any gene: 8. Per the germline V gene, CDR1 is KGHDR and CDR2 is SFDVKD. The CDR3 is 17 residues long. CDR3 nucleotide sequence: TGTGCCACCAGTGGTTTCCCTGGACAGGGGAACACCGGGGAGCTGTTTTTT. It encodes CATSGFPGQGNTGELFF.

The chain is built from TRBV6-1 and TRBJ1-2, with D tentatively TRBD1 (5 bases). Deletions cut 2 bases from V and 6 bases from J, with 13 bases between. Germline V gene sequence: CDR1 MNHNS, CDR2 SASEGT. This CDR3 comprises 14 residues. CDR3 in DNA: TGTGCCAGCAGTGAACTCCTTTGGGGGGATGGCTACACCTTC. As protein: CASSELLWGDGYTF.

The chain links TRBV27 to TRBJ1-5, with unresolved D. Trimming left V 0 bases short and J 0 bases short, with 12 bases between. The CDR3 contains 17 residues. Germline CDR1 is MNHEY and CDR2 is SMNVEV (reference sequence). Here the CDR3 DNA reads TGTGCCAGCAGTTTATCGTTCAGGAATTATAGCAATCAGCCCCAGCATTTT. Translation: CASSLSFRNYSNQPQHF.

This chain joins TRBV20-1 and TRBJ2-1, with 14 bases lining up with TRBD2. The CDR3 totals 15 residues. Germline V CDR1 and CDR2: DFQATT, SNEGSKA (reference sequence). V shed 5 bases and J 4 bases; nucleotides not matched to a gene: 4. CDR3 DNA: TGCAGTGCTGAAAGACTAGCGGGGGGGTACAATGAGCAGTTCTTC. As protein: CSAERLAGGYNEQFF.

The sample holds a few counts of this clone. The genes are TRBV28 and TRBJ1-2; the D is unclear. The CDR3 covers 12 residues. The V and J ends lost 3 bases and 0 bases respectively, with 2 bases between them. The V gene's germline CDR1 is MDHEN and CDR2 SYDVKM. The CDR3 loop is CASSFTNYGYTF. CDR3 DNA: TGTGCCAGCAGTTTTACTAACTATGGCTACACCTTC.

J is TRBJ2-1 and V is TRBV5-1; D not certain. The CDR3 totals 15 residues. V was shortened by 0 bases and J by 4 bases, with 11 bases between the two germline ends. Germline values: CDR1 SGHRS, CDR2 YFSETQ. The DNA for the CDR3 is TGCGCCAGCAGCTTGGCAGCGAACCCTTACAATGAGCAGTTCTTC. Protein product: CASSLAANPYNEQFF.

Many counts were recorded for this clone. The V call is TRBV3-1, the J call TRBJ2-2; a possible D gene is TRBD2 (6 bases). Trimming took 2 bases from V and 4 from J, leaving 14 bases between them. Per germline, CDR1 LGHDT and CDR2 YNNKEL (reference sequence). The CDR3 has 16 residues. The CDR3 spells CASSQMGLAITGELFF. CDR3 in DNA: TGTGCCAGCAGCCAAATGGGACTGGCGATCACCGGGGAGCTGTTTTTT.